This T cell receptor beta chain was identified in a study of Ad26.COV2.S vaccination and SARS-CoV-2 variants. Study context: Ad26.COV2.S given intramuscularly, once or twice 56 days apart. Notes on the study in general: Vaccine recipients posted higher spike-specific TCR breadth than their placebo counterparts. Non-spike TCR breadth did not differ much between vaccine and placebo recipients.

Measured with immunoSEQ multiplex PCR; TCRdb has only the in-frame clones, and not every one. The sample contains roughly 500,000 clones, 89% of which appear only once. Points on this clone: The antigen remains unidentified.

Treatment described: 15 to 20 received Ad26.COV2.S at low or high dose, single or two shots; 5 received placebo; per-sample allocation not given. Specimens were obtained on day 63 following the first vaccine or placebo injection. The CDR3 covers 15 residues. Germline CDR1 is MNHEY and CDR2 is SMNVEV (reference sequence). Trimming removed 2 bases at V and 0 bases at J, with 9 bases between. The chain employs TRBV27 and TRBJ2-3, with D unresolved. The clonotype was recovered from a person aged 18 to 59 who received the Ad26.COV2.S COVID-19 vaccine or a placebo. Sequencing used peripheral blood, obtained in a trial of Ad26.COV2.S vaccine versus placebo. CDR3 region: CASSLQFSSTDTQYF. CDR3 in DNA: TGTGCCAGCAGTTTACAGTTCAGTAGCACAGATACGCAGTATTTT.